The 17 T cell receptor beta chains in this list originate from one sample, sequenced in a study of CD8 T cells in ankylosing spondylitis. In TCRdb, the 5' RACE reads were re-called with MiXCR into one record per CDR3 protein. The repertoire holds fewer than 30,000 distinct CDR3 sequences, with just over 2.5% as singletons. The source material was blood, either unsorted or a sorted T cell fraction (not recorded which). Receptor source: a female donor with ankylosing spondylitis or in good health (not recorded which).

In this sample, this clonotype turned up many times. The V gene is TRBV9, the J gene TRBJ2-5, with TRBD2 identical over 10 bases. This CDR3 comprises 16 residues. Germline CDR1 reads SGDLS; CDR2 reads YYNGEE. Trimming took 0 bases from V and 4 from J; bases not matched to a gene: 6. The CDR3 region has the DNA TGTGCCAGCAGCGTAGTCCCTAGCGGGAGCGGAGAGACCCAGTACTTC. It is translated as CASSVVPSGSGETQYF.

This clonotype was seen repeatedly, ten times or more. The genes are TRBV9 and TRBJ2-7; D may be TRBD1 (6 bases). The V gene's germline CDR1 is SGDLS and CDR2 YYNGEE. V gave up 2 bases and J gave up 6 bases, with 12 bases separating them. This CDR3 has 13 residues. CDR3 residues: CASSVLGQSEQYF. As DNA, the CDR3 is TGTGCCAGCAGCGTTCTGGGACAATCCGAGCAGTACTTC. The full variable domain, in which reference TRBV9 and TRBJ2-7 provide the parts outside the CDR3, is DSGVTQTPKHLITATGQRVTLRCSPRSGDLSVYWYQQSLDQGLQFLIQYYNGEERAKGNILERFSAQQFPDLHSELNLSSLELGDSALYFCASSVLGQSEQYFGPGTRLTVT.

This clonotype was seen many times. This sequence joins TRBV9 and TRBJ1-4; TRBD1 is a possible D gene (6 bases). CDR1 and CDR2 (germline): SGDLS, YYNGEE. The CDR3 is 15 residues long. V was shortened by 4 bases and J by 4 bases, with 14 bases between the two germline ends. The DNA for the CDR3 is TGTGCCAGCAGCCCCCGGACAGCGAGTAATGAAAAACTGTTTTTT. This translates into CASSPRTASNEKLFF.

This clonotype showed up many times. V gene TRBV9 combines with J gene TRBJ2-5; 7 nucleotides line up with TRBD2. The CDR3 contains 15 residues. Germline trimming cut 0 bases from V and 6 bases from J; bases unmatched to any gene: 8. Germline V lookup: CDR1 SGDLS, CDR2 YYNGEE. CDR3 DNA: TGTGCCAGCAGCGTAGGGGAGGGGATCTTAAAGACCCAGTACTTC. It is translated as CASSVGEGILKTQYF.

This clonotype has ten or more counts. This chain links TRBV9 with TRBJ2-3; D gene unclear. The CDR3 runs to 13 residues. Germline V gene sequence: CDR1 SGDLS, CDR2 YYNGEE. Trimming cost V 4 bases and J 3 bases, with 9 bases left between them. The CDR3 loop reads CASSQMSTDTQYF. The CDR3 bases are TGTGCCAGCAGCCAAATGTCGACAGATACGCAGTATTTT. Filled out from reference TRBV9 and TRBJ2-3, the complete variable domain reads DSGVTQTPKHLITATGQRVTLRCSPRSGDLSVYWYQQSLDQGLQFLIQYYNGEERAKGNILERFSAQQFPDLHSELNLSSLELGDSALYFCASSQMSTDTQYFGPGTRLTVL.

Ten or more counts support this clonotype. The chain joins TRBV9 to TRBJ2-5, with TRBD2 identical over 7 bases. V lost 0 bases to trimming and J lost 2 bases; unmatched junction nucleotides: 13. Germline V gene sequence: CDR1 SGDLS, CDR2 YYNGEE. The CDR3 is 18 amino acids. CDR3 loop: CASSVGSGAGRGQETQYF. CDR3 nucleotides: TGTGCCAGCAGCGTAGGAAGCGGGGCCGGTCGGGGGCAAGAGACCCAGTACTTC.

Concerning this clonotype itself: This sequence may be a read error, since a much larger clone differs from it by one base. The genes are TRBV9 and TRBJ2-7; 7 bases align to TRBD1. Germline V lookup: CDR1 SGDLS, CDR2 YYNGEE. Trimming at V came to 0 bases and at J to 4 bases, leaving 7 bases not matched to a gene. CDR3 length: 15 amino acids. The CDR3 DNA follows: TGTGCCAGCAGCGTAGGAGGGGGCAGTGGGTACGAGCAGTACTTC. The encoded protein is CASSVGGGSGYEQYF.

At least ten counts were recorded for this clonotype. This rearrangement joins TRBV9 to TRBJ1-6; D gene ambiguous. V lost 1 base and J 6 bases, leaving 11 bases between the germline ends. The CDR3 has 15 residues. Germline loops: CDR1 SGDLS, CDR2 YYNGEE. Here the CDR3 reads CASSVSGRTNSPLHF. The CDR3 bases are TGTGCCAGCAGCGTATCGGGCAGGACTAATTCACCCCTCCACTTT.

In this sample, this clonotype turned up many times. The chain combines TRBV9 with TRBJ2-4, with D possibly called TRBD1 or TRBD2 (5 bases each). This CDR3 region has 14 residues. V shed 3 bases and J shed 7 bases, with 14 bases lying between them. Germline V lookup: CDR1 SGDLS, CDR2 YYNGEE. The CDR3 sequence: CASSDGTRRNIQYF. CDR3 coding DNA: TGTGCCAGCAGCGACGGGACCCGGCGGAACATTCAGTACTTC.

This clonotype came up many times. The CDR3 reads CASSGRANTGELFF. Written as DNA, the CDR3 is TGTGCCAGCAGCGGGAGGGCGAACACCGGGGAGCTGTTTTTT. The chain uses TRBV9 and TRBJ2-2; weak D call: TRBD2 (6 bases). The germline V gene has CDR1 SGDLS and CDR2 YYNGEE. Trimming shortened V by 3 bases and J by 0 bases, and 6 bases separated the two germline ends. The CDR3 length is 14 residues.

This clonotype appeared many times. The chain is built from TRBV9 and TRBJ1-1; perhaps TRBD1 as D (6 bases). This CDR3 region has 15 residues. Trimming removed 2 bases at V and 1 base at J, with 12 bases between. Per the germline V gene, CDR1 is SGDLS and CDR2 is YYNGEE. CDR3 nucleotide sequence: TGTGCCAGCAGCGTCACAGGGCAGACGAACACTGAAGCTTTCTTT. Protein product: CASSVTGQTNTEAFF.

In this sample, this clonotype turned up many times. The chain employs TRBV9 and TRBJ2-3, with TRBD2 matching 8 bases. J was trimmed by 6 bases and V by 4 bases; bases with no gene match: 10. CDR3 length equals 15 residues. Germline V CDR1 and CDR2: SGDLS, YYNGEE. In DNA form, the CDR3 reads TGTGCCAGCAGCCCCCGCCCAGGACTAGCTGATACGCAGTATTTT. It encodes CASSPRPGLADTQYF.

This clonotype is labeled as medium-sized. The V and J genes are TRBV9 and TRBJ2-7; 14 bases match TRBD2. The CDR3 extends over 15 amino acids. Germline trimming cut 2 bases from V and 4 bases from J; bases unmatched to any gene: 2. The germline CDR1 and CDR2 sequences are SGDLS and YYNGEE. The DNA for the CDR3 is TGTGCCAGCAGCGTCGGGACTAGCGGGGGTTACGAGCAGTACTTC. This translates into CASSVGTSGGYEQYF.

This clonotype was seen at least ten times. This chain joins TRBV9 and TRBJ2-1, with TRBD1 matching over 8 bases. CDR3 length equals 15 residues. CDR1 and CDR2 from the germline V gene are SGDLS and YYNGEE. J lost 9 bases, V lost 4 bases, and 12 bases had no gene match. The CDR3 region is CASSPILGQGAEQFF. The CDR3 DNA is TGTGCCAGCAGCCCAATCCTCGGACAGGGCGCTGAGCAGTTCTTC.

This clonotype was found many times. V gene TRBV9 combines with J gene TRBJ2-5; TRBD1 matches at 12 bases. CDR3 length: 17 amino acids. Germline V lookup: CDR1 SGDLS, CDR2 YYNGEE. The V segment lost 3 bases and the J segment 5 bases; nucleotides outside the gene matches: 11. CDR3 in amino acids: CASSGRPGTGGRETQYF. The CDR3 DNA reads TGTGCCAGCAGCGGGCGGCCCGGGACAGGGGGCAGGGAGACCCAGTACTTC.

At least ten counts were recorded for this clonotype. The V call is TRBV9, the J call TRBJ2-7, with D tentatively TRBD1 (5 bases). CDR1 is SGDLS, CDR2 YYNGEE, per germline. CDR3 length: 15 amino acids. V was clipped by 4 bases and J by 0 bases, with 14 bases between them. CDR3 amino acids: CASSRTGGSSYEQYF. DNA for the CDR3: TGTGCCAGCAGCCGCACAGGCGGAAGCTCCTACGAGCAGTACTTC.

This clonotype occurred many times. The chain joins TRBV9 to TRBJ2-3; D remains unclear. Germline-derived CDR1 and CDR2 are SGDLS and YYNGEE. Trimming shortened V by 2 bases and J by 0 bases, and 10 bases separated the two germline ends. The CDR3 runs to 15 residues. This chain's CDR3 is CASSVTTVSTDTQYF. In DNA, the CDR3 is TGTGCCAGCAGCGTGACAACAGTTAGCACAGATACGCAGTATTTT.